This record concerns one T cell receptor beta chain sequence. With 3 bases removed from V and 4 bases from J, the gap between germline ends came to 12 bases. This CDR3 has 14 residues. The germline V gene encodes CDR1 MNHNS and CDR2 SASEGT. Clones were sequenced by immunoSEQ multiplex PCR, and TCRdb holds only the in-frame ones, with some missing. The sample includes around 50,000 clones, just over 90% of them seen just once. These data come from a study of T cell changes during pregnancy in multiple sclerosis. The sequence derives from a female donor with multiple sclerosis, enrolled in a pregnancy study. The J gene is TRBJ1-2, the V gene TRBV6-1, with D unclear. Sequencing was performed on CD8+ T cells from peripheral blood mononuclear cells, taken in the second trimester of pregnancy. The CDR3 DNA reads TGTGCCAGCAGTGAGGGCCGAACACGCTATGGCTACACCTTC. Translating gives CASSEGRTRYGYTF.